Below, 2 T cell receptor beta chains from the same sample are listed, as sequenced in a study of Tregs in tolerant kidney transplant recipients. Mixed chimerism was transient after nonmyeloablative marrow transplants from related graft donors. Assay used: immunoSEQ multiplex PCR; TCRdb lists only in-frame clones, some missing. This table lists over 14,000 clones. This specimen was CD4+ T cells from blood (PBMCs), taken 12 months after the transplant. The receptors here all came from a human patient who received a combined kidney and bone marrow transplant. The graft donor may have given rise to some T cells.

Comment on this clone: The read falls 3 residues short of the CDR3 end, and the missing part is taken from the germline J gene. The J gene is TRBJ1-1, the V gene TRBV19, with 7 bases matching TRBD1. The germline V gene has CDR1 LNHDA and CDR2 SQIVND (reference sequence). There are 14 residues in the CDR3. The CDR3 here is CASSTRWTGTEAFF. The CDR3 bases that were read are TGTGCCAGTAGTACCCGTTGGACAGGAACAGAA.

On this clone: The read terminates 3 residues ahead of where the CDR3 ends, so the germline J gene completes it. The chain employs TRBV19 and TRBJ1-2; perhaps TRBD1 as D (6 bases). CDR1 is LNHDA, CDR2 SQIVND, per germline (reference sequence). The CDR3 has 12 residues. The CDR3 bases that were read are TGTGCCAGTAGAACAGGGATGGGCGGC. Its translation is CASRTGMGG. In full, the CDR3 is CASRTGMGGYTF.